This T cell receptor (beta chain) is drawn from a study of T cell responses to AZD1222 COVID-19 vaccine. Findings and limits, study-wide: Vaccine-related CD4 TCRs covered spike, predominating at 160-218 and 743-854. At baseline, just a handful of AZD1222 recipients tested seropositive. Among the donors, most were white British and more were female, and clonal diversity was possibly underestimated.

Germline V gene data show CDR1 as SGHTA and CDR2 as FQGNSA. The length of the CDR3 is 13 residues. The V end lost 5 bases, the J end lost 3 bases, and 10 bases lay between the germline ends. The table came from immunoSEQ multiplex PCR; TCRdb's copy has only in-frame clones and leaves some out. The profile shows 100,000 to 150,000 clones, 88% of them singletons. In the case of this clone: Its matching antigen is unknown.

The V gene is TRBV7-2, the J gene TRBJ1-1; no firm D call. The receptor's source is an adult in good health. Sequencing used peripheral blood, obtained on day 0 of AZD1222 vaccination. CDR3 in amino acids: CASSVGWDTEAFF. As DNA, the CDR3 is TGTGCCAGCAGCGTAGGATGGGACACTGAAGCTTTCTTT.